Presented here are 23 T cell receptor beta chains from one specimen sequenced in a study of T cell changes during pregnancy in multiple sclerosis. Measured with immunoSEQ multiplex PCR; TCRdb has only the in-frame clones, and not every one. The sample contains 65,000 to 90,000 clones, about 89% of which appear only once. Sample: PBMCs, taken in the first trimester of pregnancy. The receptor source for this set is a female donor in good health, serving as a control in a pregnancy study. Some clones in this sample may be carry-over from other donors' samples.

This chain links TRBV4-1 with TRBJ2-7; D not certain. Germline assignment: CDR1 MGHRA and CDR2 YSYEKL. The V and J ends lost 1 base and 6 bases respectively, with 10 bases between them. The CDR3 runs 13 residues. The CDR3 sequence: CASSQGAHTEQYF. The CDR3 nucleotides read TGCGCCAGCAGCCAAGGGGCCCATACCGAGCAGTACTTC.

V and J are TRBV6-4 and TRBJ2-3, with TRBD1 matching 11 bases. Germline values: CDR1 MRHNA, CDR2 SNTAGT. The CDR3 is 15 amino acids. The V and J ends lost 3 bases and 5 bases, in that order; junction bases with no gene match: 4. CDR3 amino acids: CASSESGTGGDTQYF. CDR3 bases: TGTGCCAGCAGTGAGTCCGGGACAGGGGGAGATACGCAGTATTTT.

The CDR3 DNA sequence: TGTGCCACCAGCTCCGGGACAGGGGAGCTTGAGCAGTACTTC. This encodes CATSSGTGELEQYF. The chain joins TRBV15 to TRBJ2-7; TRBD1 matches at 10 bases. The CDR3 has 14 residues. V dropped 5 bases and J dropped 7; count of bases not matched to a gene: 8. The germline CDR1 and CDR2 sequences are LNHNV and YYDKDF (reference sequence).

This clone was seen only a few times. The chain couples TRBV6-5 to TRBJ1-6; 7 nucleotides line up with TRBD1. The V gene's germline CDR1 is MNHEY and CDR2 SVGAGI. The CDR3 loop spans 15 amino acids. V lost 5 bases, J lost 6 bases, and 7 bases stayed unmatched. In DNA form, the CDR3 reads TGTGCCAGCAGTAGGGATACAGGGGCTAATTCACCCCTCCACTTT. Protein sequence: CASSRDTGANSPLHF.

The chain combines TRBV5-4 with TRBJ2-5; 9 bases match TRBD2. V was clipped by 4 bases and J by 5 bases; unmatched bases: 9. CDR3 length: 15 amino acids. Germline V gives CDR1 SGHNT, CDR2 YYREEE (reference sequence). The CDR3 protein is CASSPASGTGETQYF. CDR3 in DNA: TGTGCCAGCAGCCCCGCTAGCGGGACGGGGGAGACCCAGTACTTC.

The chain has TRBV10-3 and TRBJ2-7, with no clear D. The germline gives CDR1 ENHRY, CDR2 SYGVKD. The ends were cut back, 3 bases at V and 2 bases at J, with 5 bases in the middle. This CDR3 is built from 12 residues. This CDR3 reads CAISDTAYEQYF. DNA of the CDR3: TGTGCCATCAGTGATACTGCCTACGAGCAGTACTTC.

This rearrangement joins TRBV21-1 to TRBJ1-1. TRBV21-1 is listed as a pseudogene. The CDR3 covers 8 residues. The CDR3 DNA reads TGTGTCCCTGGAGTAGCTTTCTTT. Residues: CVPGVAFF.

This clone was picked up one time. The chain is built from TRBV27 and TRBJ1-4, with 8 positions matching TRBD1. The CDR3 is made up of 15 amino acids. Trimming cost V 8 bases and J 3 bases; bases outside gene matches: 8. The germline CDR1 and CDR2 sequences are MNHEY and SMNVEV (reference sequence). The CDR3 spells CASRDRILSNEKLFF. The CDR3, as DNA: TGTGCCAGCCGGGACAGGATCTTGTCTAATGAAAAACTGTTTTTT.

This rearrangement joins TRBV27 to TRBJ2-1; the D gene is possibly TRBD1 (5 bases). V lost 2 bases to trimming and J lost 5 bases, with 7 bases between them. This CDR3 comprises 13 residues. Germline V CDR1 and CDR2: MNHEY, SMNVEV (reference sequence). CDR3 sequence reads: CASSLGADNEQFF. Written as DNA, the CDR3 is TGTGCCAGCAGTTTAGGGGCAGACAATGAGCAGTTCTTC.

The chain recombines TRBV27 with TRBJ2-3; D possibly corresponds to TRBD1 (5 bases). The CDR3 totals 16 residues. Germline V lookup: CDR1 MNHEY, CDR2 SMNVEV (reference sequence). V shed 5 bases and J shed 3 bases, with 18 bases lying between them. CDR3 sequence: CASSLQIGVSTDTQYF. The CDR3, as DNA: TGTGCCAGCAGTCTCCAGATAGGGGTTTCGACAGATACGCAGTATTTT.

The gene calls are TRBV29-1 and TRBJ2-3; D remains unclear. CDR3 size: 16 residues. The V end lost 1 base, the J end lost 2 bases, and 16 bases lay between the germline ends. Per germline, CDR1 SQVTM and CDR2 ANQGSEA. The DNA for the CDR3 is TGCAGCGTTGAAGGTGTAGTGTGGGCGCCCACAGATACGCAGTATTTT. This gives the protein CSVEGVVWAPTDTQYF.

The chain couples TRBV5-1 to TRBJ2-5; perhaps TRBD2 as D (6 bases). The CDR3 consists of 14 residues. Germline CDR1 is SGHRS and CDR2 is YFSETQ. Trimming stripped 4 bases from V and 5 bases from J, with 15 bases between. The CDR3 DNA reads TGCGCCAGCAGCGGCGGGACCAAAGGGGAGACCCAGTACTTC. Translating it yields CASSGGTKGETQYF.

The gene calls are TRBV18 and TRBJ2-7, with TRBD2 identical over 11 bases. V lost 5 bases and J lost 6; bases outside the gene matches: 6. This CDR3 has 14 amino acids. Per the germline V gene, CDR1 is KGHSH and CDR2 is LQKENI. In DNA, the CDR3 is TGTGCCAGCTCAACTAGCGGGGGTAATGGCGAGCAGTACTTC. This encodes CASSTSGGNGEQYF.

Here the CDR3 reads CASSLATDEQYF. CDR3 bases: TGTGCCAGCAGCTTGGCGACAGACGAGCAGTACTTC. This sequence joins TRBV5-6 and TRBJ2-7, with a tentative D call TRBD1 (5 bases). Between the trimmed V and J ends, which lost 0 bases and 5 bases, there was a span of 6 bases. The CDR3 loop spans 12 amino acids. Germline V gene data show CDR1 as SGHDT and CDR2 as YYEEEE.

V and J are TRBV11-3 and TRBJ2-2, with 9 bases aligning to TRBD2. This CDR3 spans 18 amino acids. Germline CDR1 SGHNT, CDR2 YENEEA. Germline trimming cut 0 bases from V and 0 bases from J; bases unmatched to any gene: 5. This chain's CDR3 is CASSLERREGPNTGELFF. The CDR3 bases are TGTGCCAGCAGCTTAGAAAGGCGGGAGGGCCCGAACACCGGGGAGCTGTTTTTT.

The J gene is TRBJ2-1, the V gene TRBV5-5, with 10 bases identical to TRBD1. Germline V gene lookup returns CDR1 SGHKS and CDR2 YYEKEE (reference sequence). The CDR3 is 15 amino acids. The ends lost 3 bases at V and 3 bases at J; junction bases unmatched: 3. The chain's CDR3 is CASSSTGGGYNEQFF. Here the CDR3 DNA reads TGTGCCAGCAGCTCGACAGGGGGCGGCTACAATGAGCAGTTCTTC.

The chain couples TRBV4-3 to TRBJ1-2; D ambiguous. This CDR3 spans 15 amino acids. CDR1 and CDR2 from the germline V gene are LGHNA and YSLEER. Trimming cost V 1 base and J 0 bases, with 9 bases left between them. The CDR3 DNA follows: TGCGCCAGCAGCCAAGTAGAGGCCCCTAACTATGGCTACACCTTC. Translating it yields CASSQVEAPNYGYTF.

V is TRBV7-2 and J is TRBJ1-1; D gene unclear. The germline V and J ends were trimmed by 5 bases and 4 bases, with 14 bases remaining between them. Germline-derived CDR1 and CDR2 are SGHTA and FQGNSA. This CDR3 is built from 14 residues. The chain's CDR3 is CASSVSQVGTEAFF. CDR3 sequence (DNA): TGTGCCAGCAGCGTAAGCCAGGTGGGCACTGAAGCTTTCTTT.

V gene TRBV5-1 combines with J gene TRBJ2-2; 15 bases align to TRBD2. Germline V gene lookup returns CDR1 SGHRS and CDR2 YFSETQ. V lost 4 bases to trimming and J lost 1 base; unmatched junction nucleotides: 8. The CDR3 is 19 amino acids. Here the CDR3 DNA reads TGCGCCAGCAGCAGCACGGGACTAGCGGGGGGACGGAACACCGGGGAGCTGTTTTTT. As protein: CASSSTGLAGGRNTGELFF.

In its sample, this clone was seen once. The chain is built from TRBV7-9 and TRBJ1-4, with 10 bases matching TRBD1. CDR3 length: 17 residues. CDR1 and CDR2 from the germline V gene are SEHNR and FQNEAQ (reference sequence). The V segment lost 2 bases and the J segment 5 bases; nucleotides outside the gene matches: 8. The CDR3 coding sequence is TGTGCCAGCAGCTTATTCGGGACAGGGGTACTGAATGAAAAACTGTTTTTT. It encodes CASSLFGTGVLNEKLFF. The complete variable domain, with remaining parts taken from reference TRBV7-9 and TRBJ1-4, reads DTGVSQNPRHKITKRGQNVTFRCDPISEHNRLYWYRQTLGQGPEFLTYFQNEAQLEKSRLLSDRFSAERPKGSFSTLEIQRTEQGDSAMYLCASSLFGTGVLNEKLFFGSGTQLSVL.

The chain is built from TRBV27 and TRBJ1-1; 7 bases line up with TRBD1. Germline V gene lookup returns CDR1 MNHEY and CDR2 SMNVEV (reference sequence). After removal of 3 bases from V and 0 bases from J, the junction contained 1 base not matched to a gene. CDR3 length: 14 residues. For the CDR3, the DNA is TGTGCCAGCAGTTTGACAGGGCTGAACACTGAAGCTTTCTTT. Translated: CASSLTGLNTEAFF.

The chain carries TRBV7-9 and TRBJ1-4; 10 bases agree with TRBD1. This CDR3 is 16 amino acids long. Germline assignment: CDR1 SEHNR and CDR2 FQNEAQ (reference sequence). V lost 3 bases to trimming and J lost 8 bases; unmatched junction nucleotides: 9. CDR3 residues: CASSFVFGTGAEKLFF. The CDR3 DNA reads TGTGCCAGCAGCTTCGTCTTCGGGACAGGGGCAGAAAAACTGTTTTTT.

This clone was counted between two and nine times. The chain links TRBV7-8 to TRBJ1-2; maybe TRBD1 (5 bases). Germline V gene sequence: CDR1 SGHVS, CDR2 FQNEAQ. This CDR3 is built from 14 residues. V was pared by 1 base and J by 4 bases, with 10 bases between. CDR3 DNA sequence: TGTGCCAGCAGCTTAGATCCAGGGCTCTATGGCTACACCTTC. It translates to CASSLDPGLYGYTF.